This T cell receptor (beta chain) was identified during a study of Tregs in tolerant kidney transplant recipients. Findings and caveats of the study: Biological reproducibility was not directly addressed in this study.

A remark on this clone: Its target is unknown. The CDR3 end falls 3 residues outside the read, so it is completed with the germline J gene.

The V segment lost 7 bases and the J segment 6 bases; nucleotides outside the gene matches: 4. The CDR3 has 13 amino acids. Germline CDR1 and CDR2: LNHDA and SQIVND (reference sequence). The method was immunoSEQ multiplex PCR; TCRdb's version includes in-frame clones alone and lacks a portion of them. The sample yields about 33,000 clones, of which the top ten take up about 8.1%. Thawed PBMCs were FACS-sorted into unstimulated CD4+CD25+CD127- regulatory T cells, CD4+CD25- non-regulatory cells, CD4 and CD8 cells. This clonotype was obtained from a human donor who received a combined kidney and bone marrow transplant. The sample in question was CD8+ T cells from blood, obtained before the transplant. The V and J genes are TRBV19 and TRBJ2-1; 9 nucleotides align to TRBD1. The CDR3 spells CASTRQGGNEQFF. CDR3 bases read: TGTGCCAGTACCAGACAGGGGGGCAATGAG. Drawing the rest from reference TRBV19 and TRBJ2-1, the complete variable domain is DGGITQSPKYLFRKEGQNVTLSCEQNLNHDAMYWYRQDPGQGLRLIYYSQIVNDFQKGDIAEGYSVSREKKESFPLTVTSAQKNPTAFYLCASTRQGGNEQFFGPGTRLTVL.